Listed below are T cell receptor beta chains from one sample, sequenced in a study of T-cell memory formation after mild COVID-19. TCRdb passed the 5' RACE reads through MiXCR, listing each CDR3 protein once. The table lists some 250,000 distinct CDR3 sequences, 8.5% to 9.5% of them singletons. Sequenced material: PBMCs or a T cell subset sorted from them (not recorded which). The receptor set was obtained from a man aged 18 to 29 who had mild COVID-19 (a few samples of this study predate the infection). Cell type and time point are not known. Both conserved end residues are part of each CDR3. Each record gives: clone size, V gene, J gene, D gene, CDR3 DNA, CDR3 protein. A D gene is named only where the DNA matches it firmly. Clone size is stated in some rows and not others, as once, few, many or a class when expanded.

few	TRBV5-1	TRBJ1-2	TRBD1	TGCGCCAGCAGCCAGAGGACAGGGACGGACTATGGCTACACCTTC	CASSQRTGTDYGYTF
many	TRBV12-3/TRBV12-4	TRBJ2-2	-	TGTGCCAGCAGGGAAGCGAACACCGGGGAGCTGTTTTTT	CASREANTGELFF
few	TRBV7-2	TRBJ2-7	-	TGTGCCAGCAGCTTAGAAAGGCAGACCTACGAGCAGTACTTC	CASSLERQTYEQYF
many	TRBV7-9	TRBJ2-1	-	TGTGCCAGCAGCTTAGACAATGAGCAGTTCTTC	CASSLDNEQFF
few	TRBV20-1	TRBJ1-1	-	TGCAGTGCCTGGACACTAAGCGATGATGAAGCTTTCTTT	CSAWTLSDDEAFF
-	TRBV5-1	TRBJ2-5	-	TGCGCCAGCAGCTTGGAATTTGAGACCCAGTACTTC	CASSLEFETQYF
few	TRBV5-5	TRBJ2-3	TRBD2	TGTGCCAGCAGCCGAACTAGCGGGGGGGCGGGAGATACGCAGTATTTT	CASSRTSGGAGDTQYF
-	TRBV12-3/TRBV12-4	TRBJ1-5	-	TGTGCCAGCAGTTTACGAGGGGAGGGCAATCAGCCCCAGCATTTT	CASSLRGEGNQPQHF
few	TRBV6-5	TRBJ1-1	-	TGTGCCAGCAGTTTACAATTCCCCCGGCCAGGAAAGAACACTGAAGCTTTCTTT	CASSLQFPRPGKNTEAFF
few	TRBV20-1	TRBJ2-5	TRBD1	TGCAGTGCTAGGGCTGGACAGGCCTCCAGCTTC	CSARAGQASSF
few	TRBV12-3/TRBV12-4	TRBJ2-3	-	TGTGCCAGCAGTTTTCGGGCCCCAGATACGCAGTATTTT	CASSFRAPDTQYF
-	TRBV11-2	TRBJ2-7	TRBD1	TGTGCCAGCAGCGTCTTGGCAGGGGGTTACGAGCAGTACTTC	CASSVLAGGYEQYF
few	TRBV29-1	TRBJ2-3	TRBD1	TGCAGCGTGGATCCTCGGACAGGGGACACAGATACGCAGTATTTT	CSVDPRTGDTDTQYF
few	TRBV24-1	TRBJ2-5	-	TGTGCCACCAGTTCAGGGCTTCCAGAGACCCAGTACTTC	CATSSGLPETQYF
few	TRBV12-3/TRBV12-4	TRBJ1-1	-	TGTGCCAGCAACGGCAGGGCGAACACTGAAGCTTTCTTT	CASNGRANTEAFF
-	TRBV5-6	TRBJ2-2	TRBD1	TGTGCCAGCAGGTTAACCGGGACAGGGAACACCGGGGAGCTGTTTTTT	CASRLTGTGNTGELFF
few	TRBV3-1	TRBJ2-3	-	TGTGCCAGCAGCCAAGAAGCGCGGGGTAGCACAGATACGCAGTATTTT	CASSQEARGSTDTQYF
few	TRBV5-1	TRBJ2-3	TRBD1	TGCGCCAGCAGCTTGGCGAATCCGGGACAGGGGGGAGATACGCAGTATTTT	CASSLANPGQGGDTQYF
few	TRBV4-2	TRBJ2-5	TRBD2	TGTGCCAGCAGCGACGCGGGGGGCCGCTTCCAAGAGACCCAGTACTTC	CASSDAGGRFQETQYF
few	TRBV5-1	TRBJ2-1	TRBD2	TGCGCCAGCAGCAAAGGGACTAGCGGGGACGGGCAGTTCTTC	CASSKGTSGDGQFF
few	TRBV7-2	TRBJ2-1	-	TGTGCCAGCAGCTTAGTCGCAAACAATGAGCAGTTCTTC	CASSLVANNEQFF